This T cell receptor (beta chain) emerged from a study of identical twins. Germline assignment: CDR1 DFQATT and CDR2 SNEGSKA (reference sequence). The trim removed 0 bases at V and 6 bases at J, leaving 7 bases unmatched. The CDR3 contains 15 residues. TCRdb redid the calling of the 5' RACE reads with MiXCR, one entry per CDR3 protein. The sample lists hundreds of thousands of distinct CDR3 sequences; 18% were seen once. The sample was also reused in another study, on T cells expressing NK-cell markers.

The chain joins TRBV20-1 to TRBJ2-3, with 9 positions matching TRBD2. The source is a woman between 18 and 30 years old in good health. Material: PBMCs. The CDR3 DNA reads TGCAGTGCTAGAGAATGGCGGGGGGGCAGGGATACGCAGTATTTT. Residues: CSAREWRGGRDTQYF.